This T cell receptor (beta chain) is drawn from a study of OX40 agonist ivuxolimab in advanced cancers. The CDR3 is made up of 14 amino acids. CDR1 and CDR2 from the germline V gene are SQVTM and ANQGSEA. Trimming cost V 6 bases and J 0 bases; bases outside gene matches: 6. The data were produced by immunoSEQ multiplex PCR, yet TCRdb's version contains in-frame clones alone and is incomplete. The repertoire holds about 49,000 clones, with less than 85% as singletons. Sequenced material: CD4+ or CD8+ T cells sorted from blood, taken in a trial of the OX40 agonist ivuxolimab. The source of this sequence is an adult with an advanced solid tumor such as melanoma, head and neck, liver or kidney cancer. The V gene is TRBV29-1, the J gene TRBJ2-7, with TRBD1 matching 9 bases. The CDR3 is CSVAGQGYSYEQYF. CDR3 sequence (DNA): TGCAGCGTGGCTGGACAGGGGTACTCCTACGAGCAGTACTTC.